This T cell receptor beta chain was obtained from a study of response to subunit inactivated influenza vaccine. Overall study findings and caveats: Every seasonal influenza vaccination brings in few new T cells, the authors suggested.

Germline CDR1 SGHRS, CDR2 YFSETQ. This CDR3 spans 17 amino acids. Unmatched junction bases numbered 14, after V lost 4 bases and J lost 4 bases. TCRdb called the RT-PCR reads again in MiXCR, with one record for every CDR3 protein. The sample shows approximately 520,000 distinct CDR3 sequences, approximately 16% of them seen only once. To note about this clonotype: Its antigen is currently unknown.

The J gene is TRBJ2-5, the V gene TRBV5-1, with 9 bases identical to TRBD1. Here the sequenced sample was CD4+ T cells sorted from PBMCs, taken 23 months after vaccination. The origin of this receptor is a man aged 45 to 75 who received an inactivated influenza vaccine. The DNA of the CDR3 is TGCGCCAGCAGCCTTACGCGACGGACAGGGGTGGGAGAGACCCAGTACTTC. This translates into CASSLTRRTGVGETQYF.